The 3 T cell receptor beta chains reported below all come from one sample, sequenced in a study of blood T cell repertoires in COVID-19. Assay: immunoSEQ multiplex PCR; the TCRdb copy retains only in-frame clones and omits some. The table shows some 400,000 clones, with 85% to 90% occurring only once. Sequencing was carried out using PBMCs or T cells enriched from blood (not recorded which). The receptors shown here come from a woman aged 25 to 39 who had recovered from COVID-19.

This clone has just a few counts. V usage is TRBV4-1 and J usage is TRBJ1-3; 7 nucleotides align to TRBD1. The CDR3 sequence is 15 residues long. CDR1 MGHRA and CDR2 YSYEKL come from the germline V gene. V dropped 1 base and J dropped 3; count of bases not matched to a gene: 3. CDR3 residues: CASSQGTGGGNTIYF. DNA for the CDR3: TGCGCCAGCAGCCAAGGGACAGGCGGTGGAAACACCATATATTTT.

The V call is TRBV27, the J call TRBJ2-2; TRBD2 aligns across 10 bases. V gave up 3 bases and J gave up 5 bases; unmatched junction bases: 6. The CDR3 covers 16 residues. CDR1 is MNHEY and CDR2 is SMNVEV in the germline V gene (reference sequence). The CDR3: CASSFRASGGTGELFF. The CDR3 nucleotides read TGTGCCAGCAGTTTTAGGGCTAGCGGGGGAACCGGGGAGCTGTTTTTT.

The chain employs TRBV7-9 and TRBJ1-1; possibly TRBD1 for D (6 bases). The germline gives CDR1 SEHNR, CDR2 FQNEAQ (reference sequence). V gave up 5 bases and J gave up 4 bases, with 14 bases separating them. The length of the CDR3 is 14 residues. CDR3 DNA sequence: TGTGCCAGCAGCCTAGTGCAGGGGACCACTGAAGCTTTCTTT. Translating gives CASSLVQGTTEAFF.